These T cell receptor beta chains were read from a single sample in a study of cytomegalovirus exposure and HLA in healthy donors. Assay used: immunoSEQ multiplex PCR; TCRdb lists only in-frame clones, some missing. The repertoire holds roughly 190,000 clones, about 80% seen once, with around 0.99% in the top ten. Specimen: PBMCs. Source of these receptors: a woman in her 40s in good health and CMV-seronegative. Both conserved end residues are part of each CDR3. D genes are given only for firm matches. Some rows mark clone size as missing; the rest say once, few, many or name a class of expanded clone.

TRBJ2-3 | TRBV5-6 | . | TRBD2 | TGTGCCAGCAGCTTAGGACTAGGGCCCACAGATACGCAGTATTTT | CASSLGLGPTDTQYF
TRBJ1-5 | TRBV11-1 | once | TRBD1 | TGTGCCAGCAGCCGGACAGGGAATCAGCCCCAGCATTTT | CASSRTGNQPQHF
TRBJ2-2 | TRBV11-3 | few | TRBD1 | TGTGCCAGCAGCTCCCGACAGGGCGCGAACACCGGGGAGCTGTTTTTT | CASSSRQGANTGELFF
TRBJ2-2 | TRBV19 | . | . | TGTGCCAGTAGTCACCTAGCGCCGACCGGGGAGCTGTTTTTT | CASSHLAPTGELFF
TRBJ2-3 | TRBV7-2 | once | TRBD2 | TGTGCCAGCAGCTTAGTACGTAGCGGGAGGGCCGAAGGTACGCAGTATTTT | CASSLVRSGRAEGTQYF
TRBJ2-7 | TRBV7-2 | few | TRBD2 | TGTGCCAGCAGCTTAGTTGCGGGAGTCTACGAGCAGTACTTC | CASSLVAGVYEQYF
TRBJ2-5 | TRBV27 | . | TRBD1 | TGTGCCAGCAGTCCACGACAGGGGGGACGAGAGACCCAGTACTTC | CASSPRQGGRETQYF
TRBJ1-1 | TRBV29-1 | once | TRBD1 | TGCAGCGTTGATCCCGGGACAGAAACGATTAACACTGAAGCTTTCTTT | CSVDPGTETINTEAFF
TRBJ1-1 | TRBV6-1 | . | TRBD1 | TGTGCCAGCGTGGACAGGGGGCGGACTGAAGCTTTCTTT | CASVDRGRTEAFF
TRBJ2-7 | TRBV19 | . | TRBD1 | TGTGCCAGTAGTATCCGGGACAGGGTAGGTTCGCAGTACTTC | CASSIRDRVGSQYF